This T cell receptor (beta chain) derives from a study of CD8+ T cells in alopecia areata. In the study overall: Percentage of affected scalp area was the basis on which treated patients' severity was scored.

This CDR3 comprises 15 residues. CDR1 SGDLS and CDR2 YYNGEE come from the germline V gene. After removal of 6 bases from V and 5 bases from J, the junction contained 11 bases not matched to a gene. Treatment described: oral pan-JAK inhibitor, 5-10 mg twice daily. RNA extraction and reverse transcription yielded cDNA as sequencing template. Libraries were prepared by immunoSEQ multiplex PCR; TCRdb keeps only in-frame clonotypes and omits some of them. The sample has around 99,000 clones, about four fifths seen once. This chain connects TRBV9 to TRBJ2-5; 9 bases are shared with TRBD2. Specimen: CD8+ T cells sorted from blood, collected at week 24, from a patient treated with tofacitinib. This TCR was recovered from a human donor with alopecia areata. In DNA form, the CDR3 reads TGTGCCAGCACCCCCGGGACTAGCCCCTGGGAGACCCAGTACTTC. Translated: CASTPGTSPWETQYF. Full variable domain (remainder filled in from reference TRBV9 and TRBJ2-5): DSGVTQTPKHLITATGQRVTLRCSPRSGDLSVYWYQQSLDQGLQFLIQYYNGEERAKGNILERFSAQQFPDLHSELNLSSLELGDSALYFCASTPGTSPWETQYFGPGTRLLVL.